This section outlines one T cell receptor beta chain sequence together with its context. Its antigen is not known. Researchers tagged individual cDNA molecules with unique molecular identifiers. TCRdb re-called the 5' RACE reads with MiXCR, one entry per CDR3 protein. The table includes fewer than 30,000 distinct CDR3 sequences, approximately 4% detected once. The data were obtained in a study of early T cells in non-severe SARS-CoV-2 infection. About the study: Sequencing of bulk RNA from unsorted whole blood was done, without chain pairing. Study-wide findings and caveats: VDJdb matches were skewed toward anti-spike CD8 T cell responses.

Germline loops: CDR1 SGHNT, CDR2 YYREEE (reference sequence). Between the trimmed V and J ends, which lost 2 bases and 2 bases, there was a span of 11 bases. The CDR3 contains 14 residues. The source material was whole blood. The chain links TRBV5-4 to TRBJ2-7, with D maybe TRBD2 (6 bases). The TCR originated in an adult who was a healthcare worker with PCR-confirmed SARS-CoV-2 infection or an uninfected control (not recorded which). CDR3 nucleotides: TGTGCCAGCAGCTTCTCAGGACTAACCTACGAGCAGTACTTC. Translation: CASSFSGLTYEQYF. Using reference TRBV5-4 and TRBJ2-7 for the parts outside the CDR3, the full variable domain is ETGVTQSPTHLIKTRGQQVTLRCSSQSGHNTVSWYQQALGQGPQFIFQYYREEENGRGNFPPRFSGLQFPNYSSELNVNALELDDSALYLCASSFSGLTYEQYFGPGTRLTVT.